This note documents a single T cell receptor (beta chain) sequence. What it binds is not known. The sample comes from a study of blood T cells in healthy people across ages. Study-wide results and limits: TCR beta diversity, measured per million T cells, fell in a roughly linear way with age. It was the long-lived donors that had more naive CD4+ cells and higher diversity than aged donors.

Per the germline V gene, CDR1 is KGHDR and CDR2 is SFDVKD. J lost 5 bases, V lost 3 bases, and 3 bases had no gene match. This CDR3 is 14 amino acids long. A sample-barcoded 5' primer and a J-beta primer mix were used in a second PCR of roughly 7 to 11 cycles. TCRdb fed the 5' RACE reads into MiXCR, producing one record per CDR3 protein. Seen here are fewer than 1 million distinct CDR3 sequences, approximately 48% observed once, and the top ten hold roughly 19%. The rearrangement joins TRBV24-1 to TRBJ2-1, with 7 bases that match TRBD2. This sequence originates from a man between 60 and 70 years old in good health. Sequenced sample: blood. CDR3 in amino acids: CATSDGGGHNEQFF. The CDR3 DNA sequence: TGTGCCACCAGTGATGGGGGAGGGCACAATGAGCAGTTCTTC.